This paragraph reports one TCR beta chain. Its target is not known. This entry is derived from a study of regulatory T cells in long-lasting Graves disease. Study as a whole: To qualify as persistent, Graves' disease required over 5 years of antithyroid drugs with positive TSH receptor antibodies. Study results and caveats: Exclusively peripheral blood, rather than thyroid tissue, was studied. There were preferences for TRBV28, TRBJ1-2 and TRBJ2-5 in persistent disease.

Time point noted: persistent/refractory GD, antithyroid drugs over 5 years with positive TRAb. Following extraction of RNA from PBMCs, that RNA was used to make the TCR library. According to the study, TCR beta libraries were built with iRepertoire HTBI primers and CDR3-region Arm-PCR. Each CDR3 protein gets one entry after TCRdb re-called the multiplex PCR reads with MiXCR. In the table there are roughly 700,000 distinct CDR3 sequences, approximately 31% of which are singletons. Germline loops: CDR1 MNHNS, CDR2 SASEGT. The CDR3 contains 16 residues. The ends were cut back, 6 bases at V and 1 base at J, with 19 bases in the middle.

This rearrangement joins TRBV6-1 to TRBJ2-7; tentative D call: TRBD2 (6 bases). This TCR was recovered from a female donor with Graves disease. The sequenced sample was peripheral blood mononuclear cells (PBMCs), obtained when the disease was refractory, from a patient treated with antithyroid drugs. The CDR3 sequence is CASRNNLLASSYEQYF. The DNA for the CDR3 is TGTGCCAGCAGGAATAATCTACTAGCAAGTTCCTACGAGCAGTACTTC.